This TCR beta chain was identified in a study of T-cell reconstitution after alpha-beta-depleted transplantation in children. This CDR3 has 14 amino acids. From germline, CDR1 is DFQATT and CDR2 SNEGSKA (reference sequence). The V gene lost 5 bases and the J gene lost 3 bases, with 16 bases spanning the gap. Unique molecular identifiers were used to barcode this TCRbeta library. TCRdb processed the PCR reads anew with MiXCR; each CDR3 protein has one entry. Counted here are around 380,000 distinct CDR3 sequences, 9.5% to 13% occurring once; the ten biggest clones make up roughly 5.1%. This chain uses TRBV20-1 with TRBJ2-5; tentative D call: TRBD1 (7 bases). The sequencing used PBMCs from the stem cell graft donor, collected from the stem cell graft. The clonotype was recovered from a human donor who donated a stem cell graft to a child with acute myeloid leukemia. CDR3 nucleotides: TGCAGTGCTCACGGAGGGACAGCTAAAGAGACCCAGTACTTC. Amino acid sequence: CSAHGGTAKETQYF.